The 27 T cell receptor beta chains below were found in one sample sequenced in a study of CD8+ T cells in alopecia areata listed by TCRdb under 2018. The time point label for this specimen denotes: less than five weeks on oral tofacitinib. The meaning of the sample's treatment or condition label: oral pan-JAK inhibitor, 5-10 mg twice daily. From alopecia areata patients, peripheral blood was collected along with lesional scalp punch biopsies. To prepare the library, the immunoSEQ multiplex PCR assay was applied. RNA was extracted from all samples and reverse transcribed into cDNA, which served as template for TCR sequencing. TCRdb obtained this table from immuneACCESS and retained in-frame rearrangements with V and J assigned. These tables miss some clones; where compared with another copy, unresolved V genes account for less than half of the shortfall, and the remainder is unexplained. Within this sample are around 21,000 clones, with 59% of them counted one time only. Around 8% of the sample is in the top ten clones.

The specimen was skin, collected at week 4, from a patient treated with tofacitinib. These receptors were collected from a human donor with alopecia areata.

V gene TRBV27 combines with J gene TRBJ2-7; D call uncertain. The germline V gene encodes CDR1 MNHEY and CDR2 SMNVEV (reference sequence). Trimming left V 4 bases short and J 2 bases short, with 12 bases between. This CDR3 comprises 14 residues. Here the CDR3 reads CASSSEIFPYEQYF. DNA of the CDR3: TGTGCCAGCAGTTCGGAAATTTTCCCCTACGAGCAGTACTTC.

The chain uses TRBV5-1 and TRBJ2-6; D gene uncertain. The CDR3 has 16 amino acids. Germline values: CDR1 SGHRS, CDR2 YFSETQ. The ends were cut back, 3 bases at V and 0 bases at J, with 10 bases in the middle. CDR3: CASSSDTLSGANVLTF. The DNA for the CDR3 is TGCGCCAGCAGCTCCGACACTCTCTCTGGGGCCAACGTCCTGACTTTC.

The rearrangement links TRBV7-8 to TRBJ2-5; no reliable D call. The CDR3 consists of 11 residues. Trimming removed 4 bases at V and 3 bases at J, with 3 bases between. Germline CDR1 SGHVS, CDR2 FQNEAQ. CDR3 amino acids: CASSSKETQYF. For the CDR3, the DNA is TGTGCCAGCAGCTCGAAAGAGACCCAGTACTTC.

The J gene is TRBJ2-7, the V gene TRBV4-1; D gene unclear. This CDR3 has 15 amino acids. The V end was cut by 3 bases, the J end by 7 bases, with 19 bases between. Germline values: CDR1 MGHRA, CDR2 YSYEKL. The CDR3, as DNA: TGCGCCAGCAGCCAGCCTCGGCAGGTCCTGCGGGAGCAGTACTTC. Protein product: CASSQPRQVLREQYF.

This clone was counted only a few times. This chain connects TRBV27 to TRBJ1-2; 8 nucleotides agree with TRBD1. The V segment lost 3 bases and the J segment 10 bases; nucleotides outside the gene matches: 7. Germline V lookup: CDR1 MNHEY, CDR2 SMNVEV (reference sequence). This CDR3 has 13 amino acids. CDR3: CASSFPGQASYTF. DNA for the CDR3: TGTGCCAGCAGTTTCCCGGGACAGGCCTCCTACACCTTC.

This chain joins TRBV5-1 and TRBJ1-2; 7 bases line up with TRBD1. With 4 bases clipped from V and 3 bases from J, the junction kept 3 bases outside the gene matches. CDR3 length: 13 amino acids. Germline CDR1 reads SGHRS; CDR2 reads YFSETQ. Here the CDR3 DNA reads TGCGCCAGCAGCCCCGACAGGGACTATGGCTACACCTTC. Amino acids: CASSPDRDYGYTF.

This sequence joins TRBV4-2 and TRBJ1-3; D perhaps matches TRBD1 (5 bases). Germline V gene sequence: CDR1 LGHNA, CDR2 YNFKEQ. The CDR3 extends over 16 amino acids. The V end was cut by 1 base, the J end by 0 bases, with 10 bases between. The CDR3 loop reads CASSQGTPGSGNTIYF. CDR3 DNA: TGTGCCAGCAGCCAAGGGACACCGGGCTCTGGAAACACCATATATTTT.

V and J are TRBV4-1 and TRBJ2-3, with D possibly being TRBD1 (6 bases). The CDR3 contains 15 residues. Trimming took 3 bases from V and 1 from J, leaving 11 bases between them. Looked up from germline, CDR1 is MGHRA and CDR2 is YSYEKL. The CDR3 protein is CASSQQGFGTDTQYF. Written as DNA, the CDR3 is TGCGCCAGCAGCCAGCAGGGGTTTGGCACAGATACGCAGTATTTT.

The gene calls are TRBV5-5 and TRBJ1-4, with TRBD1 matching 11 bases. The CDR3 has 16 amino acids. Germline trimming cut 5 bases from V and 4 bases from J; bases unmatched to any gene: 7. CDR1 SGHKS and CDR2 YYEKEE come from the germline V gene (reference sequence). The CDR3, as DNA: TGTGCCAGCAGTTTTGCCGGGACAGGGGGTAATGAAAAACTGTTTTTT. Translated, it gives CASSFAGTGGNEKLFF.

The V call is TRBV6-1, the J call TRBJ2-1; D is tentatively TRBD1 or TRBD2 (5 bases each). V lost 7 bases and J 8 bases, leaving 15 bases between the germline ends. The CDR3 runs 13 residues. Germline loops: CDR1 MNHNS, CDR2 SASEGT. The CDR3 DNA follows: TGTGCCAGCACAAAGGGGAGATCCGATGAGCAGTTCTTC. It translates to CASTKGRSDEQFF.

The rearrangement links TRBV6-5 to TRBJ2-1; no firm D call. V lost 0 bases to trimming and J lost 4 bases, with 13 bases between them. Germline V lookup: CDR1 MNHEY, CDR2 SVGAGI. The CDR3 sequence is 16 residues long. The chain's CDR3 is CASSYSLPGWYNEQFF. The CDR3 DNA reads as TGTGCCAGCAGTTACTCACTGCCCGGATGGTACAATGAGCAGTTCTTC.

The chain carries TRBV9 and TRBJ2-2; maybe TRBD2 (6 bases). V was trimmed by 0 bases and J by 6 bases, leaving 9 bases between them. From germline, CDR1 is SGDLS and CDR2 YYNGEE. The CDR3 sequence is 14 residues long. In nucleotides, the CDR3 is TGTGCCAGCAGCGTAGACGGGGGATCCGGGGAGCTGTTTTTT. The encoded protein is CASSVDGGSGELFF. The complete variable domain, with remaining parts taken from reference TRBV9 and TRBJ2-2, reads DSGVTQTPKHLITATGQRVTLRCSPRSGDLSVYWYQQSLDQGLQFLIQYYNGEERAKGNILERFSAQQFPDLHSELNLSSLELGDSALYFCASSVDGGSGELFFGEGSRLTVL.

V gene TRBV4-1 combines with J gene TRBJ2-2; D may be TRBD2 (5 bases). V was pared by 1 base and J by 8 bases, with 11 bases between. Germline V gene lookup returns CDR1 MGHRA and CDR2 YSYEKL. CDR3 length: 14 amino acids. CDR3 in amino acids: CASSQVGVGGELFF. CDR3 bases: TGCGCCAGCAGCCAAGTCGGGGTAGGGGGGGAGCTGTTTTTT.

This clone was found a few times. The chain uses TRBV7-9 and TRBJ2-1, with a possible D match to TRBD2 (5 bases). Germline V gives CDR1 SEHNR, CDR2 FQNEAQ (reference sequence). The CDR3 consists of 17 residues. V lost 1 base to trimming and J lost 5 bases, with 18 bases between them. DNA for the CDR3: TGTGCCAGCAGCTTAGTTACCTGGAGGCCGGAGAACAATGAGCAGTTCTTC. This encodes CASSLVTWRPENNEQFF.

The gene calls are TRBV5-1 and TRBJ2-1; the match to TRBD1 covers 7 bases. Germline V gene lookup returns CDR1 SGHRS and CDR2 YFSETQ. The V segment lost 0 bases and the J segment 0 bases; nucleotides outside the gene matches: 0. CDR3 length: 15 residues. In DNA form, the CDR3 reads TGCGCCAGCAGCTTGGACAGGGGCTCCTACAATGAGCAGTTCTTC. It encodes CASSLDRGSYNEQFF.

In this sample, this clone turned up once. The chain recombines TRBV5-1 with TRBJ2-3; 9 positions agree with TRBD1. The CDR3 length is 14 residues. J lost 5 bases, V lost 4 bases, and 5 bases had no gene match. Germline V gene data show CDR1 as SGHRS and CDR2 as YFSETQ. CDR3 coding DNA: TGCGCCAGCAGCCTGGGACAGGGTAAAGATACGCAGTATTTT. Its protein is CASSLGQGKDTQYF.

The chain has TRBV19 and TRBJ2-1; TRBD1 matches at 7 bases. The V segment lost 5 bases and the J segment 6 bases; nucleotides outside the gene matches: 4. CDR1 and CDR2 (germline): LNHDA, SQIVND (reference sequence). The CDR3 totals 13 residues. The CDR3 protein is CASSASGGNEQFF. The CDR3 nucleotides are TGTGCCAGTAGTGCTTCAGGGGGCAATGAGCAGTTCTTC.

V is TRBV29-1 and J is TRBJ1-2, with 8 bases identical to TRBD1. Germline V lookup: CDR1 SQVTM, CDR2 ANQGSEA. This CDR3 contains 13 residues. V lost 4 bases, J lost 4 bases, and 5 bases stayed unmatched. This CDR3 reads CSVVRGQVYGYTF. The CDR3 DNA follows: TGCAGCGTTGTAAGGGGACAGGTCTATGGCTACACCTTC.

A few counts support this clone. V usage is TRBV2 and J usage is TRBJ2-1; 7 bases are shared with TRBD1. This CDR3 is 14 amino acids long. Losses at the gene ends were 5 bases for V and 7 bases for J; bases not matched to a gene: 8. The germline V gene has CDR1 SNHLY and CDR2 FYNNEI. CDR3 coding DNA: TGTGCCAGCAGTTACTTGACAGGGATAAATGAGCAGTTCTTC. It translates to CASSYLTGINEQFF.

The chain links TRBV28 to TRBJ1-3, with D unresolved. Trimming left V 5 bases short and J 1 base short, with 9 bases between. The CDR3 is made up of 14 amino acids. Germline assignment: CDR1 MDHEN and CDR2 SYDVKM. The DNA of the CDR3 is TGTGCCAGCAGTCCACCGAGGTCTGGAAACACCATATATTTT. It codes for CASSPPRSGNTIYF.

The chain recombines TRBV7-3 with TRBJ1-6; D call uncertain. V was pared by 5 bases and J by 9 bases, with 11 bases between. The germline CDR1 and CDR2 sequences are SGHTA and FQGTGA. CDR3 size: 13 residues. CDR3 region: CASSPDLLSPLHF. The CDR3 nucleotides are TGTGCCAGCAGCCCGGACCTCCTTTCACCCCTCCACTTT.

CDR3 region: CASSFYGTQETQYF. CDR3 DNA sequence: TGTGCCAGCAGTTTTTATGGCACCCAAGAGACCCAGTACTTC. The genes are TRBV27 and TRBJ2-5; no firm D call. The CDR3 runs to 14 residues. Germline values: CDR1 MNHEY, CDR2 SMNVEV (reference sequence). Trimming removed 3 bases from V and 1 base from J, with 9 bases in between.

This CDR3 is CASSSPWAGADTQYF. The CDR3 DNA sequence: TGTGCCAGCAGCTCCCCCTGGGCGGGGGCAGATACGCAGTATTTT. The chain employs TRBV5-6 and TRBJ2-3; 7 bases line up with TRBD2. The CDR3 is 15 residues long. V shed 3 bases and J 4 bases; nucleotides not matched to a gene: 8. Germline-derived CDR1 and CDR2 are SGHDT and YYEEEE.

The chain employs TRBV7-6 and TRBJ2-6, with D maybe TRBD2 (6 bases). This CDR3 spans 17 amino acids. Per germline, CDR1 SGHVS and CDR2 FNYEAQ. Trimming took off 2 bases at V and 0 bases at J, with 11 bases between the two ends. The CDR3 is CASSLLPGDSGANVLTF. The CDR3 DNA follows: TGTGCCAGCAGCTTACTCCCGGGGGACTCTGGGGCCAACGTCCTGACTTTC.

The chain is built from TRBV6-1 and TRBJ1-4; D possibly corresponds to TRBD1 (5 bases). V dropped 6 bases and J dropped 8 bases, with 16 bases sitting between them. CDR1 and CDR2 (germline): MNHNS, SASEGT. There are 14 residues in the CDR3. This chain's CDR3 is CASSSVGVGEKLFF. CDR3 nucleotides: TGTGCCAGCAGCTCCGTAGGGGTTGGCGAAAAACTGTTTTTT.

This clone has only a few counts. The V and J genes are TRBV7-2 and TRBJ2-7; D possibly matches TRBD1 or TRBD2 (5 bases each). The germline gives CDR1 SGHTA, CDR2 FQGNSA. Trimming cost V 1 base and J 2 bases, with 12 bases left between them. The CDR3 totals 15 residues. The CDR3 sequence is CASSLGKGPTYEQYF. The CDR3 DNA reads as TGTGCCAGCAGCTTAGGGAAGGGACCCACCTACGAGCAGTACTTC.

The chain carries TRBV25-1 and TRBJ1-6; no clear D. Germline V gene data show CDR1 as MGHDK and CDR2 as SYGVNS. V lost 5 bases to trimming and J lost 8 bases, with 10 bases between them. The CDR3 sequence is 13 residues long. The CDR3 DNA follows: TGTGCCAGCAGTTCGCAGGAGGATTCACCCCTCCACTTT. This gives the protein CASSSQEDSPLHF.